This T cell receptor (beta chain) appears in the sequencing data of a study of CXCR3-negative and CXCR3-positive naive CD8 T cells. Notes on this clonotype: Its antigen is currently unknown.

5' RACE with UMI labels generated the TRB cDNA libraries. Each CDR3 protein gets one entry in TCRdb, which reprocessed the 5' RACE reads and gives no DNA. In all, the sample yields more than 80,000 distinct CDR3 sequences. Study-wide points: TCR strength was inferred from TRB CDR3 properties, while surface CD5 was comparable between naive subsets. TRB CDR3 hydrophobicity was greater in CXCR3-positive naive cells than in CXCR3-negative naive cells.

CDR1 is SEHNR and CDR2 is FQNEAQ in the germline V gene (reference sequence). There are 15 residues in the CDR3. The receptor was derived from a human donor in good health. Some clones in this sample may be carry-over from other donors' samples. The sample taken for sequencing was naive CXCR3+ CD8+ T cells from blood. Subset of the sample: CD45RO-CCR7+CD27+CD95- naive CD8+ T cells expressing CXCR3 (TNR3+). The chain links TRBV7-9 to TRBJ1-4; TCRdb gives TRBD1 as the D gene, but with no DNA this cannot be confirmed. The CDR3 loop reads CASSLEGHPVEELFF.